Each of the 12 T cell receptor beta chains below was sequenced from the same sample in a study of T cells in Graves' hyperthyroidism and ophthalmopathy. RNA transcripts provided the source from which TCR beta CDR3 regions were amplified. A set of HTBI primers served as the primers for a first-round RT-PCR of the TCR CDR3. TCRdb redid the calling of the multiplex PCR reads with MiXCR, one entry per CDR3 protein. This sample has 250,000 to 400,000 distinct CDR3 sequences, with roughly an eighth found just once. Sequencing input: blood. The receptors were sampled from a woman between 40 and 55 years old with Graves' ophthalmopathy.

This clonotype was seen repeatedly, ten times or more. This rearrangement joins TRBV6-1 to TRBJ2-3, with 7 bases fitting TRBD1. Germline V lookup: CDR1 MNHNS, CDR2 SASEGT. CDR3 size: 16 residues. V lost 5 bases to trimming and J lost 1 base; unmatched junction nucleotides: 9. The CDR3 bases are TGTGCCAGCAGTCGCGAGACAGGGCTTCGCACAGATACGCAGTATTTT. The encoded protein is CASSRETGLRTDTQYF.

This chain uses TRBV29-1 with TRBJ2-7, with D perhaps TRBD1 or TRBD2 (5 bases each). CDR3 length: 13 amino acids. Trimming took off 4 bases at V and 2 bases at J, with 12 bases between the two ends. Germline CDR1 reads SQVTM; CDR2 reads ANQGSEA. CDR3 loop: CSVARDHTYEQYF. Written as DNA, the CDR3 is TGCAGCGTTGCCAGGGACCATACCTACGAGCAGTACTTC.

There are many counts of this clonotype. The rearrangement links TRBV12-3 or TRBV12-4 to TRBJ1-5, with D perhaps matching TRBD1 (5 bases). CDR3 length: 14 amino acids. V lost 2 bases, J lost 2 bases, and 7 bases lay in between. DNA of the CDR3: TGTGCCAGCAGTTTATCGACAGGCAATCAGCCCCAGCATTTT. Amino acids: CASSLSTGNQPQHF.

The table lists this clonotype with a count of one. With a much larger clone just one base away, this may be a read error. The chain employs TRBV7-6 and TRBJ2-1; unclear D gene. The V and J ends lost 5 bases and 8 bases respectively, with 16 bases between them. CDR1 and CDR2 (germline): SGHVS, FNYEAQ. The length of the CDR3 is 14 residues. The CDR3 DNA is TGTGCCAGCAGCCGGGCAGGTGATGGGGATGAGCAGTTCTTC. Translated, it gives CASSRAGDGDEQFF.

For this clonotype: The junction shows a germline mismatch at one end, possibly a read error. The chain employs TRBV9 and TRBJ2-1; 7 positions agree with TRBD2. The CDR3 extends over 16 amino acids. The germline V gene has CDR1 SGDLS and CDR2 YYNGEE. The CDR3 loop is CASSSQSGVWVNELFF. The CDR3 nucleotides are TGTGCCAGCAGCTCCCAAAGCGGGGTCTGGGTTAATGAGCTGTTCTTC.

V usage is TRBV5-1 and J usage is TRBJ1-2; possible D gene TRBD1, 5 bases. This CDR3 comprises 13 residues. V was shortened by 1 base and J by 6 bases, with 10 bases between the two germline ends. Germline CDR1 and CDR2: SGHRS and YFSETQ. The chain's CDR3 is CASSLRQGDGYTF. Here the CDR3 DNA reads TGCGCCAGCAGCTTGAGGCAGGGTGATGGCTACACCTTC.

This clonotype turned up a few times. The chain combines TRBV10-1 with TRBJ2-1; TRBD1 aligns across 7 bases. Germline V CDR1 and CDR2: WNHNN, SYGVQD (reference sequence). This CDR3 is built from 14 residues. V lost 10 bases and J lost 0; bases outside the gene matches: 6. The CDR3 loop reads CATGQDSSYNEQFF. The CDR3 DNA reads TGCGCCACTGGACAGGATAGCTCCTACAATGAGCAGTTCTTC.

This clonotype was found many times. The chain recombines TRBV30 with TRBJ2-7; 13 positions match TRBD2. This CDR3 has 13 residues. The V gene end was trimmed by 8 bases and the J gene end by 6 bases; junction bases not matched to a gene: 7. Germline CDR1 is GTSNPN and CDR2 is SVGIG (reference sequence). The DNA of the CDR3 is TGTGCCAGAGGACTAGCGGGAGCGGGCGAGCAGTACTTC. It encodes CARGLAGAGEQYF.

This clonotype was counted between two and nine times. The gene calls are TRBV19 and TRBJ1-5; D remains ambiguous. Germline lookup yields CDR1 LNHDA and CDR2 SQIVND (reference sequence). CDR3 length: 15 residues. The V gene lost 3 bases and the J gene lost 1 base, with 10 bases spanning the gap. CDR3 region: CASSISGGSNQPQHF. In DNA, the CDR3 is TGTGCCAGTAGTATCTCGGGTGGGAGCAATCAGCCCCAGCATTTT.

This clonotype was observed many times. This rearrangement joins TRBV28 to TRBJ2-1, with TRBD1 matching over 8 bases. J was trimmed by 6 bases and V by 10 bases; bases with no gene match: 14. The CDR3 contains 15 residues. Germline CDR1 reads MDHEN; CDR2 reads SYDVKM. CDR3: CATKTGAIFGNEQFF. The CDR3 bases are TGTGCCACCAAGACAGGGGCCATTTTCGGCAATGAGCAGTTCTTC. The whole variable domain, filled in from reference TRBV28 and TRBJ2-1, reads DVKVTQSSRYLVKRTGEKVFLECVQDMDHENMFWYRQDPGLGLRLIYFSYDVKMKEKGDIPEGYSVSREKKERFSLILESASTNQTSMYLCATKTGAIFGNEQFFGPGTRLTVL.

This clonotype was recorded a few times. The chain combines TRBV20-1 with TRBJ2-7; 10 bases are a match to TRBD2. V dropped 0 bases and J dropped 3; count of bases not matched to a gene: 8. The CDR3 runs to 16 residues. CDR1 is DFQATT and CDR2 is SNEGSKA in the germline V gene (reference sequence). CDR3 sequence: CSARDSGRAQFYEQYF. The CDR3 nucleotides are TGCAGTGCTAGAGACAGCGGGAGGGCCCAATTCTACGAGCAGTACTTC.

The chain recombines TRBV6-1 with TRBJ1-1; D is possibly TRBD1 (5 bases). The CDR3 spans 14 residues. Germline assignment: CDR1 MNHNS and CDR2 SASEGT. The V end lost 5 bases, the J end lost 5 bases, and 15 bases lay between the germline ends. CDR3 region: CASSNGAGWTEAFF. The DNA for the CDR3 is TGTGCCAGCAGTAACGGGGCAGGGTGGACTGAAGCTTTCTTT.